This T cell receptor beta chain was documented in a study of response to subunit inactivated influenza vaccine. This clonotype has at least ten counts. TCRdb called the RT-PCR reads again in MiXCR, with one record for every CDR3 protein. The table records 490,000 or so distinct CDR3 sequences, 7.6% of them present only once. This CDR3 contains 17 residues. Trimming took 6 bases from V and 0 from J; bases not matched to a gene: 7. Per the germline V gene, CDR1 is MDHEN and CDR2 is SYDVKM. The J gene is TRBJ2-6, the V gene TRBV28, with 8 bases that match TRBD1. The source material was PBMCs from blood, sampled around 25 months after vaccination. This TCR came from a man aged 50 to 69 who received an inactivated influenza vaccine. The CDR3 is CASSPRTGLSGANVLTF. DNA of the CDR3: TGTGCCAGCAGCCCAAGGACAGGGCTCTCTGGGGCCAACGTCCTGACTTTC.